What follows are 28 T cell receptor beta chains derived from one specimen sequenced in a study of T cell repertoires in cytomegalovirus infection. Their antigen targets remain unknown. Each CDR3 protein gets one entry after TCRdb re-called the reads with MiXCR. The sample gives 380,000 or so distinct CDR3 sequences, about 34% of which show up once; roughly 14% is in the top ten. The specimen comprised cultured PBMCs, sampled from culture after CMV antigen stimulation. These receptors were obtained from a human donor in good health (CMV status not recorded). Some clones in this sample may be carry-over from other donors' samples.

This clonotype occurred a few times. The chain couples TRBV19 to TRBJ1-1; D is perhaps TRBD1 (6 bases). This CDR3 spans 16 amino acids. Germline CDR1 reads LNHDA; CDR2 reads SQIVND (reference sequence). V lost 7 bases, J lost 0 bases, and 18 bases lay in between. CDR3 nucleotides: TGTGCCAGTATTAGAGGCAGGGGTCCCATGAACACTGAAGCTTTCTTT. Its protein product is CASIRGRGPMNTEAFF.

The chain combines TRBV7-2 with TRBJ1-1; D not certain. Looked up from germline, CDR1 is SGHTA and CDR2 is FQGNSA. Deletions cut 1 base from V and 1 base from J, with 7 bases between. The CDR3 runs to 14 residues. For the CDR3, the DNA is TGTGCCAGCAGCTTAGATCCACGGAACACTGAAGCTTTCTTT. This codes for CASSLDPRNTEAFF.

The V and J genes are TRBV4-1 and TRBJ2-2; either TRBD1 or TRBD2 may supply D (6 bases each). The CDR3 is 16 residues long. Trimming cost V 4 bases and J 3 bases, with 15 bases left between them. CDR1 is MGHRA and CDR2 is YSYEKL in the germline V gene. The CDR3 DNA follows: TGCGCCAGCAGCCGGGGACGGGGGCAGGACACCGGGGAGCTGTTTTTT. It translates to CASSRGRGQDTGELFF.

The J gene is TRBJ2-7, the V gene TRBV27, with D possibly being TRBD1 (5 bases). The germline gives CDR1 MNHEY, CDR2 SMNVEV (reference sequence). The CDR3 is 14 residues long. Trimming left V 3 bases short and J 7 bases short, with 16 bases between. DNA of the CDR3: TGTGCCAGCAGTTTGGGCAGGGTATTTGATGAGCAGTACTTC. Translated: CASSLGRVFDEQYF.

The genes are TRBV7-2 and TRBJ2-7; 8 bases match TRBD2. J was trimmed by 7 bases and V by 4 bases; bases with no gene match: 9. Germline-derived CDR1 and CDR2 are SGHTA and FQGNSA. The CDR3 contains 14 residues. The CDR3 DNA follows: TGTGCCAGCAGCTACCAAGCGGGAGACACAGAGCAGTACTTC. It is translated as CASSYQAGDTEQYF.

This clonotype was counted between two and nine times. The rearrangement joins TRBV19 to TRBJ1-2; the D gene is possibly TRBD1 (6 bases). V was cut by 3 bases and J by 4 bases, with 12 bases left in between. Per germline, CDR1 LNHDA and CDR2 SQIVND (reference sequence). The CDR3 totals 14 residues. Here the CDR3 DNA reads TGTGCCAGTAGTATGTTTCGGGACACCTATGGCTACACCTTC. Translated: CASSMFRDTYGYTF.

This clonotype was picked up a small number of times. As DNA, the CDR3 is TGTGCCAGTAGTTCCATGACTAGCGGGAGTGCAGATACGCAGTATTTT. Translated: CASSSMTSGSADTQYF. The chain recombines TRBV19 with TRBJ2-3, with 12 positions matching TRBD2. The CDR3 contains 16 residues. Germline CDR1 and CDR2: LNHDA and SQIVND (reference sequence). J gave up 4 bases and V 5 bases, and 7 bases lay outside the gene matches. The variable domain in full, completed from reference TRBV19 and TRBJ2-3, reads DGGITQSPKYLFRKEGQNVTLSCEQNLNHDAMYWYRQDPGQGLRLIYYSQIVNDFQKGDIAEGYSVSREKKESFPLTVTSAQKNPTAFYLCASSSMTSGSADTQYFGPGTRLTVL.

For this clonotype: The DNA is omitted, as the CDR3 cannot be located on it reliably, and the CDR3 follows TCRdb's listing. The V and J genes are TRBV28 and TRBJ1-2. Including both end residues, the CDR3 is 14 amino acids long. Germline V lookup: CDR1 MDHEN, CDR2 SYDVKM. CDR3 sequence: CASSSSGQNRGYTF.

The chain recombines TRBV28 with TRBJ1-1; 7 bases are a match to TRBD1. The J segment lost 0 bases and the V segment lost 5 bases, leaving 6 bases of the junction unmatched. Germline CDR1 is MDHEN and CDR2 is SYDVKM. This CDR3 spans 15 amino acids. The CDR3 loop is CASSQGTAMNTEAFF. CDR3 in DNA: TGTGCCAGCAGTCAGGGGACAGCTATGAACACTGAAGCTTTCTTT.

This chain connects TRBV6-1 to TRBJ1-5, with a tentative D call TRBD1 (6 bases). Trimming left V 5 bases short and J 11 bases short, with 10 bases between. Germline CDR1 and CDR2: MNHNS and SASEGT. CDR3 length equals 11 residues. CDR3 in amino acids: CASSFAGAQHF. For the CDR3, the DNA is TGTGCCAGCAGTTTTGCAGGGGCCCAGCATTTT.

This clonotype has only a few counts. The rearrangement joins TRBV7-8 to TRBJ2-1, with TRBD2 as a possible D gene (6 bases). The CDR3 length is 15 residues. Between the trimmed V and J ends, which lost 3 bases and 7 bases, there was a span of 16 bases. Per germline, CDR1 SGHVS and CDR2 FQNEAQ. The CDR3 coding sequence is TGTGCCAGCAGCTTGACTAGAGTTCCTGGGAATGAGCAGTTCTTC. This codes for CASSLTRVPGNEQFF.

This clonotype was observed at least ten times. The chain recombines TRBV7-6 with TRBJ2-3; 7 bases map to TRBD2. V was clipped by 1 base and J by 0 bases; unmatched bases: 4. The CDR3 is 16 amino acids. The germline V gene encodes CDR1 SGHVS and CDR2 FNYEAQ. CDR3: CASSLGASGSTDTQYF. In DNA, the CDR3 is TGTGCCAGCAGCTTAGGTGCTAGCGGTAGCACAGATACGCAGTATTTT. The whole variable domain, remainder taken from reference TRBV7-6 and TRBJ2-3, is GAGVSQSPRYKVTKRGQDVALRCDPISGHVSLYWYRQALGQGPEFLTYFNYEAQQDKSGLPNDRFSAERPEGSISTLTIQRTEQRDSAMYRCASSLGASGSTDTQYFGPGTRLTVL.

The V gene is TRBV28, the J gene TRBJ1-1; 12 bases are shared with TRBD1. The V gene's germline CDR1 is MDHEN and CDR2 SYDVKM. The V and J ends lost 6 bases and 4 bases, in that order; junction bases with no gene match: 6. The length of the CDR3 is 15 residues. CDR3 loop: CASRIGTGGGTEAFF. Written as DNA, the CDR3 is TGTGCCAGCAGGATCGGGACAGGGGGCGGCACTGAAGCTTTCTTT. Drawing the rest from reference TRBV28 and TRBJ1-1, the complete variable domain is DVKVTQSSRYLVKRTGEKVFLECVQDMDHENMFWYRQDPGLGLRLIYFSYDVKMKEKGDIPEGYSVSREKKERFSLILESASTNQTSMYLCASRIGTGGGTEAFFGQGTRLTVV.

About this clonotype: One end of the junction does not line up with germline, which may come from a read error. The rearrangement uses TRBV5-3 and TRBJ1-2; a possible D gene is TRBD1 (5 bases). TRBV5-3 is flagged as an ORF with uncertain function. The CDR3 length is 13 residues. CDR3 in amino acids: CASSLGVKGGYTF. CDR3 nucleotides: TGTGCCAGCAGCTTGGGGGTTAAGGGCGGCTACACCTTC.

This clonotype was observed at least ten times. The genes are TRBV18 and TRBJ2-1, with 15 bases that match TRBD2. V lost 8 bases and J lost 7; bases outside the gene matches: 6. This CDR3 contains 15 residues. The germline V gene encodes CDR1 KGHSH and CDR2 LQKENI. The CDR3 sequence is CASSPGTSGRNEQFF. The CDR3 nucleotides are TGTGCCAGCAGCCCCGGGACTAGCGGGAGGAATGAGCAGTTCTTC.

The chain carries TRBV4-3 and TRBJ1-2, with D tentatively TRBD1 (6 bases). The V gene lost 0 bases and the J gene lost 10 bases, with 18 bases spanning the gap. Looked up from germline, CDR1 is LGHNA and CDR2 is YSLEER. This CDR3 has 15 amino acids. This CDR3 is CASSQDLVTQGDYTF. Written as DNA, the CDR3 is TGCGCCAGCAGCCAAGATCTAGTAACACAGGGAGACTACACCTTC.

This chain uses TRBV19 with TRBJ2-3; TRBD2 aligns across 10 bases. Germline V gives CDR1 LNHDA, CDR2 SQIVND (reference sequence). V was pared by 5 bases and J by 6 bases, with 11 bases of the junction left unmatched. The length of the CDR3 is 16 residues. The CDR3 sequence is CASSSVLAGFGDTQYF. CDR3 nucleotides: TGTGCCAGTAGTTCGGTACTAGCGGGGTTTGGGGATACGCAGTATTTT.

The chain joins TRBV12-3 or TRBV12-4 to TRBJ2-1, with TRBD2 matching 8 bases. The CDR3 spans 14 residues. V lost 4 bases and J lost 6; bases outside the gene matches: 5. The CDR3 region has the DNA TGTGCCAGCAGTTCCTCCGGGACTAGCAATGAGCAGTTCTTC. This sequence encodes CASSSSGTSNEQFF.

This clonotype has just a few counts. This sequence joins TRBV6-6 and TRBJ2-7, with TRBD2 identical over 14 bases. This CDR3 spans 14 amino acids. The germline V gene has CDR1 MNHNY and CDR2 SVGAGI (reference sequence). Trimming took 2 bases from V and 6 from J; bases not matched to a gene: 0. CDR3 coding DNA: TGTGCCAGCAGTTACGGGACTAGCGGGAGCGAGCAGTACGTC. Translation gives CASSYGTSGSEQYV.

The table lists this clonotype with a few counts. This could be a read error, since a much larger clone is one nucleotide away. The chain carries TRBV6-1 and TRBJ2-7; D gene ambiguous. This CDR3 is built from 12 residues. The V and J ends lost 6 bases and 0 bases respectively, with 6 bases between them. Germline V lookup: CDR1 MNHNS, CDR2 SASEGT. DNA for the CDR3: TGTGCCAGCAGCCGCAACTCCTACGAGCAGTACGTC. Amino acids: CASSRNSYEQYV.

This clonotype has a handful of counts. DNA of the CDR3: TGTGCCAGCAGCGTAGCTTCCTGGACAGGTCTTAACTATGGCTACACCTTC. This encodes CASSVASWTGLNYGYTF. The chain joins TRBV9 to TRBJ1-2; 7 bases map to TRBD1. The trim removed 0 bases at V and 1 base at J, leaving 9 bases unmatched. The CDR3 sequence is 17 residues long. Germline V CDR1 and CDR2: SGDLS, YYNGEE.

The V gene is TRBV6-2 or TRBV6-3, the J gene TRBJ2-1; D assignment may be TRBD1 or TRBD2 (7 bases each). The CDR3 is 17 amino acids. CDR1 is MNHEY, CDR2 SVGEGT, per germline. The germline V and J ends were trimmed by 4 bases and 2 bases, with 18 bases remaining between them. The CDR3 loop reads CASSSGGVFGPYNEQFF. CDR3 in DNA: TGTGCCAGCAGTTCAGGGGGGGTCTTTGGCCCCTACAATGAGCAGTTCTTC.

The rearrangement uses TRBV6-2 or TRBV6-3 and TRBJ2-3, with TRBD2 identical over 14 bases. V trimming: 6 bases; J trimming: 4 bases; junction bases outside the gene matches: 6. Looked up from germline, CDR1 is MNHEY and CDR2 is SVGEGT. The CDR3 extends over 16 amino acids. The CDR3 coding sequence is TGTGCCAGCAGACCGGAGACTAGCGGGAGGGCAGATACGCAGTATTTT. Its protein is CASRPETSGRADTQYF.

V gene TRBV4-1 combines with J gene TRBJ2-1; D is possibly TRBD2 (5 bases). CDR1 and CDR2 from the germline V gene are MGHRA and YSYEKL. This CDR3 spans 18 amino acids. V gave up 3 bases and J gave up 0 bases, with 18 bases separating them. CDR3 amino acids: CASSQGSRLTSSYNEQFF. The CDR3 DNA follows: TGCGCCAGCAGCCAGGGGAGTCGTCTGACGAGCTCCTACAATGAGCAGTTCTTC.

This clonotype was recorded a few times. V is TRBV6-2 or TRBV6-3 and J is TRBJ2-3, with 8 bases that match TRBD2. This CDR3 is 17 amino acids long. From germline, CDR1 is MNHEY and CDR2 SVGEGT. V lost 6 bases, J lost 0 bases, and 11 bases stayed unmatched. The CDR3 nucleotides read TGTGCCAGCAGCGTTAACCAGCGGGAGACTAGCACAGATACGCAGTATTTT. It specifies CASSVNQRETSTDTQYF.

At least ten counts were recorded for this clonotype. The rearrangement links TRBV7-8 to TRBJ1-6; 9 bases align to TRBD1. The CDR3 sequence is 14 residues long. V trimming: 6 bases; J trimming: 13 bases; junction bases outside the gene matches: 10. Germline V gives CDR1 SGHVS, CDR2 FQNEAQ. The CDR3 DNA reads TGTGCCAGCAGTTTACCCCGGGACAGGGCCCCCCTCCACTTT. Its translation is CASSLPRDRAPLHF.

This chain links TRBV5-4 with TRBJ2-4; 7 bases are shared with TRBD1. This CDR3 contains 14 residues. V dropped 9 bases and J dropped 6; count of bases not matched to a gene: 12. From germline, CDR1 is SGHNT and CDR2 YYREEE (reference sequence). The CDR3 loop is CATRGGLGGNIQYF. For the CDR3, the DNA is TGTGCCACCAGAGGGGGCCTCGGCGGAAACATTCAGTACTTC.

The chain carries TRBV2 and TRBJ2-5; 8 bases are a match to TRBD2. V gave up 7 bases and J gave up 3 bases; unmatched junction bases: 10. The CDR3 runs 15 residues. Germline V lookup: CDR1 SNHLY, CDR2 FYNNEI. The DNA of the CDR3 is TGTGCCAGCATGAAGTCTAGCGGGTTTAAAGAGACCCAGTACTTC. This codes for CASMKSSGFKETQYF.